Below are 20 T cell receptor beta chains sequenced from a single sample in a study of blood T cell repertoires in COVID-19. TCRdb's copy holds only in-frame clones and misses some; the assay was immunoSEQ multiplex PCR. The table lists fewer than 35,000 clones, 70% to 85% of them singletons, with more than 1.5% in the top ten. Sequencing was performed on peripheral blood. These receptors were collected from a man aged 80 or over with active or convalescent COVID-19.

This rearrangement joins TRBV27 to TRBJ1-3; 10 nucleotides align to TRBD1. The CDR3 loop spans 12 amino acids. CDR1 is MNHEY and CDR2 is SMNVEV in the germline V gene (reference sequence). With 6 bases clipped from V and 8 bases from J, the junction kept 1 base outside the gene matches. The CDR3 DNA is TGTGCCAGCAGGGACAGGGGGGACACCATATATTTT. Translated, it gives CASRDRGDTIYF.

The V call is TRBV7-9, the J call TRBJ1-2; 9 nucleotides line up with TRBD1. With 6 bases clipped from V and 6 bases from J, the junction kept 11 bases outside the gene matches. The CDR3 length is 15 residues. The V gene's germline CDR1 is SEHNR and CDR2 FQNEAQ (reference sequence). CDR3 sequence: CASSPNDRGSDGYTF. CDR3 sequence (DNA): TGTGCCAGCAGTCCAAATGACAGGGGGAGCGATGGCTACACCTTC.

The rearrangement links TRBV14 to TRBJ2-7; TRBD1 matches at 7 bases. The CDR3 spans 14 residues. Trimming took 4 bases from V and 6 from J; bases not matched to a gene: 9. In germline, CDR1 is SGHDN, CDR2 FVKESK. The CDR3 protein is CASSRETGSAEQYF. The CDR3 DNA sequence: TGTGCCAGCAGCCGCGAGACAGGGTCGGCCGAGCAGTACTTC. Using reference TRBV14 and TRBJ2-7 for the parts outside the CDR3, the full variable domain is EAGVTQFPSHSVIEKGQTVTLRCDPISGHDNLYWYRRVMGKEIKFLLHFVKESKQDESGMPNNRFLAERTGGTYSTLKVQPAELEDSGVYFCASSRETGSAEQYFGPGTRLTVT.

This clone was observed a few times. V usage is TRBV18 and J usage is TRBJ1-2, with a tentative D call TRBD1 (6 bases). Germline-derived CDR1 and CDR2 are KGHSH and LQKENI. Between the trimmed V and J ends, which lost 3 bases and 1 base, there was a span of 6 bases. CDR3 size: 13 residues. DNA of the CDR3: TGTGCCAGCTCACCGGACAGTAACTATGGCTACACCTTC. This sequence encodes CASSPDSNYGYTF.

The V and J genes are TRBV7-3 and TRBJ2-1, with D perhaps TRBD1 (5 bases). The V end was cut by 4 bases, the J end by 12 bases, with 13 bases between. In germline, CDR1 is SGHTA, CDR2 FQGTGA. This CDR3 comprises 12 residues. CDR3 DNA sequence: TGTGCCAGCAGCTCGGGCTCAAGGGGGCAGTTCTTC. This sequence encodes CASSSGSRGQFF.

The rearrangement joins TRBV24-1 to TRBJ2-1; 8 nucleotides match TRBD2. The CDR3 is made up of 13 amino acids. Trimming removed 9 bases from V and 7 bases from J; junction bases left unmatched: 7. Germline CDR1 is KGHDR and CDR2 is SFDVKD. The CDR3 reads CATGLAGGNEQFF. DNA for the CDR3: TGTGCCACCGGTCTAGCGGGCGGGAATGAGCAGTTCTTC.

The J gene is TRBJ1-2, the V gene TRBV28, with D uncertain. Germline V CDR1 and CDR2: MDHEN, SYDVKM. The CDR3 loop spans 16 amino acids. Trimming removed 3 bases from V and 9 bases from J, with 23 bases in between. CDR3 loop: CASSLLSEASRDSYTF. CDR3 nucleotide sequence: TGTGCCAGCAGTTTGCTCAGTGAGGCGTCCCGTGATAGCTACACCTTC.

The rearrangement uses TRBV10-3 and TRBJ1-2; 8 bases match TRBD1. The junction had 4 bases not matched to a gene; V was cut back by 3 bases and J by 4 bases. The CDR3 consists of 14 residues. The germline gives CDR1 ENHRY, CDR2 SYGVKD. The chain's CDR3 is CAISDSGTGYGYTF. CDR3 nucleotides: TGTGCCATCAGTGACTCCGGGACAGGCTATGGCTACACCTTC.

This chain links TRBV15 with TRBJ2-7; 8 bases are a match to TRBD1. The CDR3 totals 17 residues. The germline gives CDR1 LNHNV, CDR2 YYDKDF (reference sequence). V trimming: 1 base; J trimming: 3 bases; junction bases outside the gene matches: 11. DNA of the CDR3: TGTGCCACCAGCAGAGCCTGGGACCGGGACAGGAACTACGAGCAGTACTTC. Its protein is CATSRAWDRDRNYEQYF.

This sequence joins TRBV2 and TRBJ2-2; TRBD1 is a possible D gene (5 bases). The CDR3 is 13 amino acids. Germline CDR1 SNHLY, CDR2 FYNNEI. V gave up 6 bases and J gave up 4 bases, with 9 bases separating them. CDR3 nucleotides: TGTGCCAGCAGGCCGACAGCCACCGGGGAGCTGTTTTTT. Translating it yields CASRPTATGELFF. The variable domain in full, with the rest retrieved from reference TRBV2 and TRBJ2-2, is EPEVTQTPSHQVTQMGQEVILRCVPISNHLYFYWYRQILGQKVEFLVSFYNNEISEKSEIFDDQFSVERPDGSNFTLKIRSTKLEDSAMYFCASRPTATGELFFGEGSRLTVL.

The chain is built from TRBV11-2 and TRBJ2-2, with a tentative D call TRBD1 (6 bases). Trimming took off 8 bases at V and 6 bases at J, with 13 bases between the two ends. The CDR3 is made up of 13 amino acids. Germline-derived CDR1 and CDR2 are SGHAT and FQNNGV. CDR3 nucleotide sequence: TGTGCCAGCCGCAGGGGTTCGGCCGGGGAGCTGTTTTTT. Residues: CASRRGSAGELFF.

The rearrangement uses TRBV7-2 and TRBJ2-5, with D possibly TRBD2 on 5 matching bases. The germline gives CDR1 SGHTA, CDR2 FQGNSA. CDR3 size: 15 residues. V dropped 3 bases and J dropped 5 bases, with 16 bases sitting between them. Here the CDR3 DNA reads TGTGCCAGCAGCTTGAGGGCTACGACCGGTGAGACCCAGTACTTC. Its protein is CASSLRATTGETQYF.

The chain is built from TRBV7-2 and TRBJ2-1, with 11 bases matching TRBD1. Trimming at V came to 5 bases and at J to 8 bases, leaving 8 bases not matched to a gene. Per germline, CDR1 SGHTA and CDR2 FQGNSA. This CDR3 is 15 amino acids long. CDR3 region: CASSTRTGGRDEQFF. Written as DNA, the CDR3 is TGTGCCAGCAGCACCCGGACAGGGGGCAGAGATGAGCAGTTCTTC. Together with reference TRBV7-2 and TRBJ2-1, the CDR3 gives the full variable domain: GAGVSQSPSNKVTEKGKDVELRCDPISGHTALYWYRQSLGQGLEFLIYFQGNSAPDKSGLPSDRFSAERTGGSVSTLTIQRTQQEDSAVYLCASSTRTGGRDEQFFGPGTRLTVL.

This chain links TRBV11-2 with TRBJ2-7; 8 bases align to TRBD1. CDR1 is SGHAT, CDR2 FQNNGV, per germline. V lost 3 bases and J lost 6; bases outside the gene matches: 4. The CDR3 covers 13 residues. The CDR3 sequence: CASSFVTGGEQYF. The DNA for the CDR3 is TGTGCCAGCAGCTTCGTCACAGGGGGCGAGCAGTACTTC. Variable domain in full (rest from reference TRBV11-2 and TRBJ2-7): EAGVAQSPRYKIIEKRQSVAFWCNPISGHATLYWYQQILGQGPKLLIQFQNNGVVDDSQLPKDRFSAERLKGVDSTLKIQPAKLEDSAVYLCASSFVTGGEQYFGPGTRLTVT.

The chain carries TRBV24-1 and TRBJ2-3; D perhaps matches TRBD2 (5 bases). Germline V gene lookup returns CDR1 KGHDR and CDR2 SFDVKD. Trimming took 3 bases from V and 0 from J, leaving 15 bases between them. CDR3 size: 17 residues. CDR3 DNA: TGTGCCACCAGTGATCGGGGAAAGCTTGGGAGCACAGATACGCAGTATTTT. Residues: CATSDRGKLGSTDTQYF.

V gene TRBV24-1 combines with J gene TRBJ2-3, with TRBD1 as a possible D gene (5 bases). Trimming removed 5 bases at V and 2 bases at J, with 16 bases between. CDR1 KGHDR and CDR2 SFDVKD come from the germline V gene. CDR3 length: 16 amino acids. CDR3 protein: CATSGGTDSLTDTQYF. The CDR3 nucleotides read TGTGCCACCAGTGGGGGAACCGACAGCCTCACAGATACGCAGTATTTT.

CDR3 coding DNA: TGTGCCAGCACCCAGACCCCGCCAGGGGCGGCGGGGGGTTCACCCCTCCACTTT. The encoded protein is CASTQTPPGAAGGSPLHF. The chain is built from TRBV28 and TRBJ1-6; D might be TRBD1 (6 bases). This CDR3 region has 18 residues. V lost 7 bases, J lost 9 bases, and 28 bases lay in between. The germline V gene has CDR1 MDHEN and CDR2 SYDVKM.

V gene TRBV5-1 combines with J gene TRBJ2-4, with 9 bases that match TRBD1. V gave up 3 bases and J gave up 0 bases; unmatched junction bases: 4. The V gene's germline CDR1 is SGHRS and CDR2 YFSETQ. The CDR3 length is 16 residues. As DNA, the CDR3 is TGCGCCAGCAGCTCAAGACAGGGGGTAGCCAAAAACATTCAGTACTTC. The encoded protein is CASSSRQGVAKNIQYF.

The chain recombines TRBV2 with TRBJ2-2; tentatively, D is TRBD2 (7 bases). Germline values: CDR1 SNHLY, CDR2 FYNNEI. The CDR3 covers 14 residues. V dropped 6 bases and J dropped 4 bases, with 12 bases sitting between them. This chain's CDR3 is CASSEGGFTGELFF. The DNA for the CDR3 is TGTGCCAGCAGCGAGGGGGGGTTCACCGGGGAGCTGTTTTTT.

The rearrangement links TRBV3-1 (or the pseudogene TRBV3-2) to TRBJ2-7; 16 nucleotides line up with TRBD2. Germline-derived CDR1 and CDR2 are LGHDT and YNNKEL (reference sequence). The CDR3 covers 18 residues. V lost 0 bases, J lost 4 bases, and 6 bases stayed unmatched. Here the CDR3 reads CASSQEGLAGGPRYEQYF. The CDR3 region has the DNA TGTGCCAGCAGCCAAGAGGGACTAGCGGGAGGGCCTCGATACGAGCAGTACTTC.